A single sample gave rise to the 26 T cell receptor beta chains below, sequenced in a study of CD8 T cells in Susac syndrome. The authors reverse transcribed about 0.5 to 1 ug RNA with random hexamers. TCRdb reprocessed the immunoSEQ multiplex PCR reads via MiXCR and lists one record per CDR3 protein. The sample shows some 160,000 distinct CDR3 sequences, approximately 94% of them seen only once. Sequences were obtained from CD4+ T cells from PBMCs. The receptors were gathered from a human donor with Susac syndrome.

The chain employs TRBV4-1 and TRBJ2-2, with TRBD2 matching 12 bases. Losses at the gene ends were 3 bases for V and 3 bases for J; bases not matched to a gene: 2. Germline V lookup: CDR1 MGHRA, CDR2 YSYEKL. This CDR3 comprises 16 residues. DNA for the CDR3: TGCGCCAGCAGCCATCGACTAGCGGGGGACACCGGGGAGCTGTTTTTT. It encodes CASSHRLAGDTGELFF.

In nucleotides, the CDR3 is TGTGCCAGCAGCCTTCACGGGACTAGCGGGAGACCAGCGATAGATACGCAGTATTTT. Translation gives CASSLHGTSGRPAIDTQYF. This chain connects TRBV3-1 to TRBJ2-3; 14 positions agree with TRBD2. Trimming at V came to 4 bases and at J to 5 bases, leaving 14 bases not matched to a gene. This CDR3 is built from 19 residues. Germline CDR1 LGHDT, CDR2 YNNKEL (reference sequence).

V gene TRBV28 combines with J gene TRBJ1-5, with a possible D match to TRBD1 (6 bases). With 4 bases removed from V and 9 bases from J, the gap between germline ends came to 19 bases. Germline CDR1 MDHEN, CDR2 SYDVKM. The CDR3 is made up of 15 amino acids. The CDR3 sequence: CASSSQGRSRVPQHF. The CDR3 DNA reads as TGTGCCAGCAGTTCACAGGGCCGATCCAGGGTGCCCCAGCATTTT.

This chain joins TRBV29-1 and TRBJ2-1, with 9 bases matching TRBD1. The CDR3 is 15 residues long. V lost 6 bases to trimming and J lost 3 bases; unmatched junction nucleotides: 9. CDR1 SQVTM and CDR2 ANQGSEA come from the germline V gene. The CDR3 protein is CSVDSGTGYYNEQFF. As DNA, the CDR3 is TGCAGCGTGGACTCCGGGACAGGGTACTACAATGAGCAGTTCTTC.

The gene calls are TRBV9 and TRBJ1-3, with D unresolved. This CDR3 is 16 amino acids long. V lost 3 bases and J 3 bases, leaving 16 bases between the germline ends. From germline, CDR1 is SGDLS and CDR2 YYNGEE. CDR3 coding DNA: TGTGCCAGCAGCGAGGGCGCCCACAGTAGTGGAAACACCATATATTTT. It translates to CASSEGAHSSGNTIYF.

The chain employs TRBV20-1 and TRBJ1-4; weak D call: TRBD1 (6 bases). Trimming shortened V by 2 bases and J by 0 bases, and 10 bases separated the two germline ends. CDR3 length: 15 residues. Germline values: CDR1 DFQATT, CDR2 SNEGSKA (reference sequence). The CDR3 sequence: CSARLRGATNEKLFF. CDR3 nucleotides: TGCAGTGCTAGACTCAGGGGTGCAACTAATGAAAAACTGTTTTTT.

The chain uses TRBV9 and TRBJ2-3; 10 nucleotides match TRBD2. After removal of 1 base from V and 5 bases from J, the junction contained 13 bases not matched to a gene. Germline V gives CDR1 SGDLS, CDR2 YYNGEE. There are 18 residues in the CDR3. The CDR3 reads CASSVRSDLAGVGDTQYF. DNA for the CDR3: TGTGCCAGCAGCGTACGGAGTGATCTAGCGGGAGTCGGAGATACGCAGTATTTT.

The chain couples TRBV19 to TRBJ1-5; D gene ambiguous. The CDR3 is made up of 14 amino acids. In germline, CDR1 is LNHDA, CDR2 SQIVND (reference sequence). The V end lost 3 bases, the J end lost 0 bases, and 6 bases lay between the germline ends. This CDR3 is CASSMGISNQPQHF. The CDR3 nucleotides read TGTGCCAGTAGTATGGGAATTAGCAATCAGCCCCAGCATTTT. Based on the CDR3 plus reference TRBV19 and TRBJ1-5, the full variable domain is DGGITQSPKYLFRKEGQNVTLSCEQNLNHDAMYWYRQDPGQGLRLIYYSQIVNDFQKGDIAEGYSVSREKKESFPLTVTSAQKNPTAFYLCASSMGISNQPQHFGDGTRLSIL.

This chain joins TRBV10-3 and TRBJ1-5; D gene uncertain. Germline CDR1 is ENHRY and CDR2 is SYGVKD. With 8 bases removed from V and 6 bases from J, the gap between germline ends came to 5 bases. The CDR3 sequence is 10 residues long. This chain's CDR3 is CAILGQPQHF. The CDR3 region has the DNA TGTGCCATCCTAGGTCAGCCCCAGCATTTT.

The chain links TRBV20-1 to TRBJ2-6; D ambiguous. V was pared by 3 bases and J by 2 bases, with 8 bases between. Germline CDR1 and CDR2: DFQATT and SNEGSKA (reference sequence). The CDR3 consists of 14 residues. DNA of the CDR3: TGCAGTGCTAGCTCCGGAACTGGGGCCAACGTCCTGACTTTC. Translated, it gives CSASSGTGANVLTF.

The chain is built from TRBV4-1 and TRBJ1-2; D unresolved. Trimming took off 0 bases at V and 1 base at J, with 6 bases between the two ends. CDR1 is MGHRA and CDR2 is YSYEKL in the germline V gene. The CDR3 is made up of 14 amino acids. The CDR3: CASSQDRFNYGYTF. CDR3 nucleotide sequence: TGCGCCAGCAGCCAAGATCGATTTAACTATGGCTACACCTTC.

This clonotype appeared a single time. The rearrangement uses TRBV20-1 and TRBJ2-7, with TRBD2 identical over 12 bases. V was clipped by 4 bases and J by 2 bases; unmatched bases: 6. The CDR3 totals 15 residues. CDR1 is DFQATT, CDR2 SNEGSKA, per germline (reference sequence). CDR3 in DNA: TGCAGTGCTACTACTAGCGGGAGGCCCCCCTACGAGCAGTACTTC. It yields the protein CSATTSGRPPYEQYF.

This clonotype was detected once. V usage is TRBV12-3 or TRBV12-4 and J usage is TRBJ2-3; 12 bases agree with TRBD1. Trimming at V came to 6 bases and at J to 4 bases, leaving 8 bases not matched to a gene. The CDR3 covers 16 residues. The CDR3 spells CASRPRGTGGADTQYF. Here the CDR3 DNA reads TGTGCCAGCAGACCACGGGGGACAGGGGGCGCAGATACGCAGTATTTT.

The chain is built from TRBV6-5 and TRBJ2-3; D remains unclear. In germline, CDR1 is MNHEY, CDR2 SVGAGI. The ends were cut back, 5 bases at V and 0 bases at J, with 12 bases in the middle. The CDR3 totals 15 residues. The CDR3 loop is CASSPDGPSTDTQYF. CDR3 DNA sequence: TGTGCCAGCAGTCCGGACGGCCCTAGCACAGATACGCAGTATTTT.

V is TRBV3-1 and J is TRBJ1-1; D possibly corresponds to TRBD1 (5 bases). Per germline, CDR1 LGHDT and CDR2 YNNKEL (reference sequence). The V gene lost 4 bases and the J gene lost 8 bases, with 8 bases spanning the gap. The CDR3 length is 11 residues. CDR3 protein: CASSLGAEAFF. The CDR3 nucleotides are TGTGCCAGCAGCCTCGGGGCCGAAGCTTTCTTT.

The rearrangement uses TRBV11-2 and TRBJ1-1; 9 bases match TRBD1. The length of the CDR3 is 13 residues. Germline V gene sequence: CDR1 SGHAT, CDR2 FQNNGV. V lost 5 bases, J lost 3 bases, and 1 base stayed unmatched. CDR3 nucleotide sequence: TGTGCCAGCAGCCGGGACAGGGACACTGAAGCTTTCTTT. This translates into CASSRDRDTEAFF.

The chain links TRBV12-3 or TRBV12-4 to TRBJ2-3, with D maybe TRBD1 (5 bases). The germline V and J ends were trimmed by 10 bases and 5 bases, with 13 bases remaining between them. This CDR3 region has 12 residues. The CDR3 DNA is TGTGCCACCGGTCCCAGGGAAGATACGCAGTATTTT. Protein sequence: CATGPREDTQYF.

The chain combines TRBV7-9 with TRBJ2-1, with D perhaps given as TRBD1 or TRBD2 (6 bases each). The CDR3 consists of 15 residues. Trimming removed 5 bases from V and 9 bases from J, with 20 bases in between. CDR1 and CDR2 from the germline V gene are SEHNR and FQNEAQ (reference sequence). The CDR3 sequence is CASSPQGGRNTEQFF. The CDR3 DNA follows: TGTGCCAGCAGCCCTCAAGGGGGGAGAAATACTGAGCAGTTCTTC. Supplemented by reference TRBV7-9 and TRBJ2-1, the full variable domain reads DTGVSQNPRHKITKRGQNVTFRCDPISEHNRLYWYRQTLGQGPEFLTYFQNEAQLEKSRLLSDRFSAERPKGSFSTLEIQRTEQGDSAMYLCASSPQGGRNTEQFFGPGTRLTVL.

The CDR3 DNA sequence: TGTGCCACCAGCAGAACCGGGACGGAAGACGAGCAGTACTTC. Translating it yields CATSRTGTEDEQYF. This chain links TRBV15 with TRBJ2-7, with D perhaps being TRBD1 or TRBD2 (5 bases each). With 2 bases removed from V and 5 bases from J, the gap between germline ends came to 13 bases. Germline CDR1 LNHNV, CDR2 YYDKDF (reference sequence). CDR3 size: 14 residues. Full variable domain (missing parts from reference TRBV15 and TRBJ2-7): DAMVIQNPRYQVTQFGKPVTLSCSQTLNHNVMYWYQQKSSQAPKLLFHYYDKDFNNEADTPDNFQSRRPNTSFCFLDIRSPGLGDTAMYLCATSRTGTEDEQYFGPGTRLTVT.

V usage is TRBV29-1 and J usage is TRBJ2-1; D remains ambiguous. V shed 7 bases and J shed 0 bases, with 16 bases lying between them. The CDR3 length is 15 residues. Looked up from germline, CDR1 is SQVTM and CDR2 is ANQGSEA. The CDR3 DNA follows: TGCAGCGCGAGTTTCGGACCCAGCTCCTACAATGAGCAGTTCTTC. This encodes CSASFGPSSYNEQFF.

This clonotype was seen a few times. The gene calls are TRBV20-1 and TRBJ2-7, with 9 positions matching TRBD1. V lost 3 bases and J lost 2; bases outside the gene matches: 5. The CDR3 sequence is 14 residues long. The V gene's germline CDR1 is DFQATT and CDR2 SNEGSKA (reference sequence). Written as DNA, the CDR3 is TGCAGTGCTAGGGACAGGGGAAGGGCCTACGAGCAGTACTTC. It specifies CSARDRGRAYEQYF.

The chain joins TRBV7-3 to TRBJ2-7, with D unresolved. There are 15 residues in the CDR3. Germline assignment: CDR1 SGHTA and CDR2 FQGTGA. V was clipped by 3 bases and J by 4 bases, with 16 bases between them. In DNA, the CDR3 is TGTGCCAGCAGCTTGCAGCTGGGGTCCCCTTACGAGCAGTACTTC. As protein: CASSLQLGSPYEQYF.

The rearrangement links TRBV29-1 to TRBJ2-1; a weak D match, TRBD2 (5 bases). Per the germline V gene, CDR1 is SQVTM and CDR2 is ANQGSEA. Trimming took 6 bases from V and 2 from J, leaving 11 bases between them. The CDR3 covers 13 residues. The CDR3 region is CSVAAGTYNEQFF. As DNA, the CDR3 is TGCAGCGTCGCCGCCGGGACCTACAATGAGCAGTTCTTC.

This chain connects TRBV5-6 to TRBJ1-1, with unresolved D. Germline V CDR1 and CDR2: SGHDT, YYEEEE. The CDR3 is 15 amino acids. The V end lost 0 bases, the J end lost 3 bases, and 12 bases lay between the germline ends. As DNA, the CDR3 is TGTGCCAGCAGCTTGGGCAGACTTAGGGACACTGAAGCTTTCTTT. This translates into CASSLGRLRDTEAFF.

Turning to this clonotype: The junction differs from germline at one of its ends, possibly a read error. The CDR3 coding sequence is TGCAGGGCTACGGACAGCGGAGGCACTGAAGCTTTCTTT. This codes for CRATDSGGTEAFF. The chain joins TRBV20-1 to TRBJ1-1; a weak D match, TRBD1 (6 bases). This CDR3 is 13 amino acids long. The germline gives CDR1 DFQATT, CDR2 SNEGSKA (reference sequence).

This chain uses TRBV5-1 with TRBJ1-2, with 9 nucleotides matching TRBD1. The CDR3 has 15 residues. The germline V gene encodes CDR1 SGHRS and CDR2 YFSETQ. With 4 bases clipped from V and 7 bases from J, the junction kept 11 bases outside the gene matches. CDR3: CASSHQGQGAFGYTF. The CDR3, as DNA: TGCGCCAGCAGCCATCAGGGACAGGGCGCATTTGGCTACACCTTC.